Many counts were recorded for the clone carrying this T cell receptor beta chain. Its antigen is unidentified. Trimming took off 5 bases at V and 3 bases at J, with 11 bases between the two ends. This CDR3 is built from 13 residues. Germline V CDR1 and CDR2: LNHDA, SQIVND (reference sequence). The sample comes from a study of glioma-infiltrating T cells. Broader study findings: CDR3 overlap between tissue and blood was very small. Tissue-blood divergence was below expectation in non-neoplastic patients, above in gliomas.

Amplification of TCR alpha and beta CDR3 regions from RNA used iRepertoire nested multiplex PCR. TCRdb itself ran the multiplex PCR reads through MiXCR, one entry per CDR3 protein. The table shows approximately 89,000 distinct CDR3 sequences, with 20% to 25% occurring only once. The chain uses TRBV19 and TRBJ2-7; D is tentatively TRBD1 or TRBD2 (5 bases each). Sequences were obtained from glioma tissue, nonneoplastic brain tissue, or PBMCs (not recorded which). The clonotype was recovered from a human donor with low-grade glioma or glioblastoma, undergoing nonglioma brain surgery, or in good health (not recorded which). The CDR3, as DNA: TGTGCCAGTAGTCCCGGGACCTTCTACGAGCAGTACTTC. It specifies CASSPGTFYEQYF.